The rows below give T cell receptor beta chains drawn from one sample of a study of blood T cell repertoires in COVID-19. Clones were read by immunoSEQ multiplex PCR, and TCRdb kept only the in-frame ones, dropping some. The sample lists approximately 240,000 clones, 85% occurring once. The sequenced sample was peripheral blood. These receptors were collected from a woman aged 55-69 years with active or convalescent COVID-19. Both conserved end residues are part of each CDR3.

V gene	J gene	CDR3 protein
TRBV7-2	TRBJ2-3	CASSFTGGLVPDTQYF
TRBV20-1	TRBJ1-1	CSAGQDSGAFF
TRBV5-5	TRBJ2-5	CASSSGTGGEETQYF
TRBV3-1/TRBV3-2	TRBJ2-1	CASSQPGLAGVISEQFF
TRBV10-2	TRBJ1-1	CASSGGEGRTEAFF
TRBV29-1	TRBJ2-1	CSVYSGIAYNEQFF
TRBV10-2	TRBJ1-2	CASTQDSHGYTF
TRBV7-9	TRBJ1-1	CASSPQTGNTEAFF
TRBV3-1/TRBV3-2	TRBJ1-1	CASTTLQTDRRAFF
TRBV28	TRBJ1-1	CASRIQVKGAEAEAFF
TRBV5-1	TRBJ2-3	CASSPGTSSHHTQYF
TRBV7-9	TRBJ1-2	CASSLGAEPHGYTF
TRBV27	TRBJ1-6	CASSAGQVAYNSPLHF
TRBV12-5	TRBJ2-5	CASGLGTGVQETQYF
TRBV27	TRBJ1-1	CASSLGAATEAFF
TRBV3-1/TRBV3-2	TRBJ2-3	CASSDGDWTDTQYF
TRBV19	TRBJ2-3	CASSRGRDTQYF
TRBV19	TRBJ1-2	CASSVEQDPNYGYTF
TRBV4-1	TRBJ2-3	CASSQESASGWDTQYF
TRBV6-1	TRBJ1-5	CASSEWDRSQYQPQHF
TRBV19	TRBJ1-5	CASSTLPGQNSNQPQHF
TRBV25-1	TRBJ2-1	CASTEAGREDEQFF
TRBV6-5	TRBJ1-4	CASTSNRENEKLFF
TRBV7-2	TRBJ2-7	CASSLEVAGALEQYF
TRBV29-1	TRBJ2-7	CSGAEDYEQYF
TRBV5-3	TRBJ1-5	CARSRRWGEWGNQPQHF
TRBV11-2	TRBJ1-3	CASNYVSSSGNTIYF
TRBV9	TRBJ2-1	CASSVAVSISSYNEQFF
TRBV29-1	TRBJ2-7	CSVASGRGRYYEQYF
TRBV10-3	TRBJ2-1	CAISASQGSEQFF
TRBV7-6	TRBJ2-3	CASSLVPSPSGSVTDTQYF
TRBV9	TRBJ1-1	CASSVGASGDTEAFF
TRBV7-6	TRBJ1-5	CASSFLSSSNQPQHF
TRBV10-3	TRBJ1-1	CAISEKRPREGNTEAFF
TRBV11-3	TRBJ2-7	CASSLDKLGSSYEQYF
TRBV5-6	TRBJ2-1	CASSLGGLAGSYNEQFF
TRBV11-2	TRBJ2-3	CASSLAGGTDTQYF
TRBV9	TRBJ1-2	CASSVAGTNYGYTF
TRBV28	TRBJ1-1	CASTRRGVRDGEGTFF